This T cell receptor beta chain was sequenced in a study of control samples from healthy donors and cancer patients. Trimming pared 5 bases from V and 0 bases from J, leaving 8 bases between. The CDR3 runs 14 residues. CDR1 and CDR2 from the germline V gene are KGHSH and LQKENI. Assay used: immunoSEQ multiplex PCR; TCRdb lists only in-frame clones, some missing. In the table there are 70,000 to 75,000 clones, 85% to 90% of which are singletons. The chain couples TRBV18 to TRBJ1-5; D is perhaps TRBD1 (5 bases). Sequencing used PBMCs. The source of this sequence is a man aged 55-75 years with lung cancer. CDR3 sequence: CASSSRDSNQPQHF. CDR3 DNA sequence: TGTGCCAGCTCAAGCAGGGATAGCAATCAGCCCCAGCATTTT.